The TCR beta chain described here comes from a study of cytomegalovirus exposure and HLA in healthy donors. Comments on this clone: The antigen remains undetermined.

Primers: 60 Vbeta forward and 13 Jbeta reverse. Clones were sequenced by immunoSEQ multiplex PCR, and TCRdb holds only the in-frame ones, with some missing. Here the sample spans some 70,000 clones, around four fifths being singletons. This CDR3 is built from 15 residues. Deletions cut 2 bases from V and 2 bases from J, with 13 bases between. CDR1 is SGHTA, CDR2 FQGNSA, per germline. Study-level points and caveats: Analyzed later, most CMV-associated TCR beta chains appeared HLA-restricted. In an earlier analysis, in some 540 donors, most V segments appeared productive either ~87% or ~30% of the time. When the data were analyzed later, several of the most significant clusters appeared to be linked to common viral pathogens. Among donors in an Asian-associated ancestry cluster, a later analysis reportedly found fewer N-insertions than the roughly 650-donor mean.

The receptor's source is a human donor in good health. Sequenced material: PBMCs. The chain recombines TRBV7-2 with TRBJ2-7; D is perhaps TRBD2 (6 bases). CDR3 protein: CASSLSVTSTYEQYF. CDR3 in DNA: TGTGCCAGCAGCTTATCCGTGACTAGTACCTACGAGCAGTACTTC.